This T cell receptor beta chain derives from a study of CD8+CD57+ T cells in acquired aplastic anemia. Turning to the study itself: Sorted CD4+ and CD8+ cells gave a mean 3.2 ug DNA, range about 0.19 to 27.4 ug.

Profiles of TCR beta VDJ and CDR3 were generated from a genomic DNA template. TCRdb used MiXCR to reprocess the reads, holding one entry per CDR3 protein. Among 200,000 or so distinct CDR3 sequences, around 65% were seen once, and the ten largest hold 46%. The CDR3 is 14 residues long. Germline V gives CDR1 LNHDA, CDR2 SQIVND (reference sequence). Trimming stripped 6 bases from V and 2 bases from J, with 13 bases between. Sequencing was done on a sample of sorted CD4+, CD8+, or CD8+CD57+ T cells (not recorded which) from PBMCs. The sequence was collected from a human donor with severe aplastic anemia or a healthy control (not recorded which). The rearrangement uses TRBV19 and TRBJ1-2; weak D call: TRBD1 (5 bases). The CDR3 spells CASRKWQGNYGYTF. The DNA of the CDR3 is TGTGCCAGTAGGAAATGGCAGGGAAACTATGGCTACACCTTC.